This T cell receptor beta chain was sequenced for a study of blood T cell repertoires in COVID-19. Study information: Material from acute and convalescent COVID-19 was sourced from the United States, Italy and Spain.

Original analysis: Amplification of reference gene primers provided the estimated nucleated cell counts. Generated by immunoSEQ multiplex PCR, the TCRdb table keeps only in-frame clones and is missing some. The DNA gave D and trimming, while V, J and clone size come from that table. This sample yields 200,000 to 250,000 clones, of which around 84% are seen a single time; less than 20% belongs to the top ten. The CDR3 spans 13 residues. The specimen was peripheral blood. The rearrangement joins TRBV21-1 to TRBJ2-3; the table's D call, TRBD2, has no DNA check behind it. TRBV21-1 has pseudogene status. The source is a man aged 25-45 years with active or convalescent COVID-19. The CDR3 sequence is CASSKGRADTQYF. For the CDR3, the DNA is TGTGCCAGCAGCAAAGGGCGGGCAGATACGCAGTATTTT.